The source of this TCR beta chain is a study of cytomegalovirus exposure and HLA in healthy donors. Whole-study findings and limits: Reports indicate that TCR beta sequences accurately predicted the HLA-A and HLA-B alleles of most subjects. Sequencing depth across donors, presence/absence analyses assumed, was roughly uniform.

With V trimmed by 6 bases and J by 2 bases, 6 bases remained unmatched. Germline-derived CDR1 and CDR2 are MNHEY and SVGAGI. The CDR3 runs to 14 residues. The PCR used 60 Vbeta and 13 Jbeta primers. As handled by the study authors: Later analysis identified tens of millions of unique TCR beta chains, roughly 11 million shared. Measured with immunoSEQ multiplex PCR; TCRdb has only the in-frame clones, and not every one. That table gives V, J and clone size, and the DNA gave D and trimming. The sample has over 100,000 clones. Concerning this clone: What it recognizes is unknown.

Donors in the study were healthy people who gave bone marrow. This TCR was sampled from a man aged 40-55 years in good health and CMV-seropositive. Source material: PBMCs. The V call is TRBV6-5, the J call TRBJ1-1; 7 bases are shared with TRBD1. CDR3 DNA: TGTGCCAGCAGCCGGGGACAGATAAACACTGAAGCTTTCTTT. Protein: CASSRGQINTEAFF.